Listed here is a single T cell receptor beta chain. This clone's antigen is unknown. No clone much larger than this one lies a single base away; base qualities are absent. These data come from a study of blood T cell repertoires in COVID-19 (dated by TCRdb to 2020 to 2021). Background on the whole study: Samples from collaborators originated in the United States, Italy and Spain and spanned both the acute and convalescent phases of COVID-19. The material from the prospective study consisted of cDNA or gDNA derived from T cells, B-cell-depleted T cells, or PBMCs. Subjects who had been exposed to COVID-19, were actively infected with it, or had recovered from it provided the deeply sampled blood TCRbeta repertoires that made up the dataset. The repertoires were released in a freely available public database meant as a resource for research on the immune response to SARS-CoV-2. The samples were drawn from two sources: the first 160 participants of the ongoing ImmuneRACE study, and 950 to 1,500 subjects contributed by 6 global collaborators. A de-identified subject ID, COVID-19 status, age in years and sex were almost always included in the sample metadata. Where available, HLA class I and class II types were taken from metadata supplied by the sample provider and were not determined by assay-based typing.

Samples from volunteer blood donors who had recovered from COVID-19 were contributed by a second Seattle source. Each collaborating institution followed its own protocols to collect whole blood in K2EDTA tubes. Collaborator samples were shipped for TCRbeta analysis as frozen whole blood, isolated PBMCs, or DNA extracted from either sample type. Based on the germline V gene (reference sequence), the CDR1 and CDR2 sequences are PRHDT and FYEKMQ. For this chain, trimming is 8 bases at the V end and 3 bases at the J end, and the number of junction bases without a gene match is 5. The CDR3, from cysteine to phenylalanine, totals 14 residues. Just CDR3 DNA is preserved here, 42 bases in frame from base 1. General study outcomes and caveats: Clinical and demographic metadata were provided uncurated, with the amount varying by source and participant.

TCRbeta CDR3 regions were amplified from genomic DNA using the immunoSEQ Assay, a bias-controlled multiplex PCR. Processing in the source paper ran as follows. The number of nucleated cells in each sample was estimated by amplification of reference gene primers within the assay. Sequence reads were collapsed and filtered to measure the absolute abundance of every unique TCRbeta CDR3 rearrangement. For each sample, productive Simpson clonality was calculated as the square root of Simpson's diversity index across productive rearrangements. Entries here come from immuneACCESS through TCRdb and include only in-frame sequences with V and J called. Some clones fail to appear in such tables; in the studies checked, an unresolved V gene covers under half of the shortfall, and the cause of the remainder is unknown. Clone size and V and J calls were adopted from that table, with D and trimming inferred from the DNA. The sample table contains about 280,000 clones; only one count was recorded for 75% to 90% of them. Of the sample, 2% to 2.5% falls within the top ten clones.

This receptor was obtained from a woman in her twenties or thirties who had recovered from COVID-19. The sequencing sample was made of peripheral blood. This sequence uses TRBV13 and TRBJ2-7, with 12 bases matching TRBD2. The sequenced DNA is TGTGCCAGCGGATGGACTAGCGGGGACTACGAGCAGTACTTC. It translates as CASGWTSGDYEQYF.